This T cell receptor beta chain comes out of a study of identical twins. TCRdb reprocessed the 5' RACE reads with MiXCR, giving one entry per CDR3 protein. The sample contains 430,000 or so distinct CDR3 sequences, 20% to 30% of which appear only once. This sample was also put to use in a study of T cells expressing NK-cell markers. That work adds: Alpha-beta TCR T cells were the sole sorting target in several experiments, owing to an anti-gamma-delta TCR antibody.

This clonotype was sampled from a woman aged 18-29 years in good health. Sample: CD4+ T cells sorted from blood.

In DNA, the CDR3 is TGCGCCAGCAGCTCAACCGGGACAGGGGGAGAGACCCAGTACTTC. Residues: CASSSTGTGGETQYF. V gene TRBV5-1 combines with J gene TRBJ2-5, with 11 bases aligning to TRBD1. Trimming took 3 bases from V and 4 from J; bases not matched to a gene: 5. Germline CDR1 SGHRS, CDR2 YFSETQ. The CDR3 has 15 amino acids.